Listed below are T cell receptor beta chains from one sample, sequenced in a study of blood T cell repertoires in COVID-19. Clones were sequenced by immunoSEQ multiplex PCR, and TCRdb holds only the in-frame ones, with some missing. The sample lists 100,000 to 120,000 clones; about 80% were seen once. Sample: peripheral blood. Source of these receptors: a woman between 70 and 85 years old with acute or convalescent COVID-19. Each CDR3 is given without its conserved first and last residue. Fields, in order: J gene, clone size, V gene, CDR3 protein. Only part of the rows carry a size: once, few, many, or a class if the clone is expanded.

TRBJ1-4,-,TRBV7-9,ASSLASPDRQKLF
TRBJ2-2,-,TRBV7-2,ASTLKIGRGTGELF
TRBJ1-1,-,TRBV9,ASSSRGTKQGSTEAF
TRBJ2-4,-,TRBV28,ASSLSAENIQY
TRBJ1-1,-,TRBV28,ASSLWGGNTEAF
TRBJ2-1,-,TRBV2,ASSGQSSYNEQF
TRBJ1-2,-,TRBV5-6,ASSAAGGTNYGYT
TRBJ1-2,-,TRBV5-4,ASSRGPPDYGYT
TRBJ1-4,-,TRBV11-2,ASSPRLGEKLF
TRBJ1-5,-,TRBV4-3,ASSQDRGGSNQPQH
TRBJ2-3,once,TRBV5-8,ASSLAGIRDTDTQY
TRBJ2-1,once,TRBV29-1,SVDLAGYNEQF
TRBJ2-4,few,TRBV3-1/TRBV3-2,ASSQVSGGNIQY
TRBJ2-1,-,TRBV7-9,ASSFPSGNFNNEQF
TRBJ2-5,-,TRBV19,ASSPGTLTGAQETQY
TRBJ1-3,-,TRBV3-1/TRBV3-2,ASSQEGERGLGNTIY
TRBJ1-5,-,TRBV24-1,ATSETGTGEFGQPQH
TRBJ1-2,-,TRBV5-5,ASSAGQGAYGYT
TRBJ2-7,once,TRBV6-5,ASSSGTSVTFEQY